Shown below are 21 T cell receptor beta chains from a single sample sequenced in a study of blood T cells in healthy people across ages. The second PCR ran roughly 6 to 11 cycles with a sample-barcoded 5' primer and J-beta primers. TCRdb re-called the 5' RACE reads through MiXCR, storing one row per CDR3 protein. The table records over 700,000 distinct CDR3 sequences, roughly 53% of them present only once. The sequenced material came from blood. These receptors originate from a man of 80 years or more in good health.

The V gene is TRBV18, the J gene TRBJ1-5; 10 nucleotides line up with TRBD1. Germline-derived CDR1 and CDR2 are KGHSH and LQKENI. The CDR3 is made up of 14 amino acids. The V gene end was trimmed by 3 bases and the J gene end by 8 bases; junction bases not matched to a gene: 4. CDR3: CASSPGTGEEPQHF. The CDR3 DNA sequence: TGTGCCAGCTCACCGGGGACAGGGGAGGAGCCCCAGCATTTT. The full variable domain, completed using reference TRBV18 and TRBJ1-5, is NAGVMQNPRHLVRRRGQEARLRCSPMKGHSHVYWYRQLPEEGLKFMVYLQKENIIDESGMPKERFSAEFPKEGPSILRIQQVVRGDSAAYFCASSPGTGEEPQHFGDGTRLSIL.

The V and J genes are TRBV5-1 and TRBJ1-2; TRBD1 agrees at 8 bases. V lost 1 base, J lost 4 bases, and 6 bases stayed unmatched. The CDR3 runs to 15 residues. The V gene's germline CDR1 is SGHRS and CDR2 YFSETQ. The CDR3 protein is CASSLQGQGGYGYTF. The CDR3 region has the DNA TGCGCCAGCAGCTTGCAAGGACAGGGCGGCTATGGCTACACCTTC.

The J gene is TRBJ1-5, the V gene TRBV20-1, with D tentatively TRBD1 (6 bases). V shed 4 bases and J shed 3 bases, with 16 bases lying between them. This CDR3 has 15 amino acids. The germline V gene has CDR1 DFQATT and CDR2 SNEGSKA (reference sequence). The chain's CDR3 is CSATTGKGFNQPQHF. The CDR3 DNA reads TGCAGTGCTACCACAGGGAAGGGTTTCAATCAGCCCCAGCATTTT.

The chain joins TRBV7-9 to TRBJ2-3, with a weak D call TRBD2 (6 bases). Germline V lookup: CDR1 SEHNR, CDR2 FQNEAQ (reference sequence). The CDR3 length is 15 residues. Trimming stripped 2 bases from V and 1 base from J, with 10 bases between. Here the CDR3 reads CASSLYGGGTDTQYF. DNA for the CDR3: TGTGCCAGCAGCTTATACGGCGGGGGCACAGATACGCAGTATTTT.

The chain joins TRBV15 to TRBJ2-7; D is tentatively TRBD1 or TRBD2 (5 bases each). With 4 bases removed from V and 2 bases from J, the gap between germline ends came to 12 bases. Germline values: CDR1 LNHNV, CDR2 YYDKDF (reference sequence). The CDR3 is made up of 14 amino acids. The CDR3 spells CATSNEGIPYEQYF. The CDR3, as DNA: TGTGCCACCAGCAACGAGGGGATACCCTACGAGCAGTACTTC.

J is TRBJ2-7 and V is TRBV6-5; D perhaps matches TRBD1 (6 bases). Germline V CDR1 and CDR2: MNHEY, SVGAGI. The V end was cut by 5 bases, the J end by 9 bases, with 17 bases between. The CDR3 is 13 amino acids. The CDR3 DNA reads TGTGCCAGCAGTCGCGGACAGTCCTCAGGGCAGTACTTC. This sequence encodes CASSRGQSSGQYF.

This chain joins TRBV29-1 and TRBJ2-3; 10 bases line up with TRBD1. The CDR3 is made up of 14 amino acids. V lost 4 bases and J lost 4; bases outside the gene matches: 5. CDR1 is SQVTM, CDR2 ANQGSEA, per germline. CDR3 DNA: TGCAGCGTTGGAGGGACAGGGGTTGCAGATACGCAGTATTTT. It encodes CSVGGTGVADTQYF.

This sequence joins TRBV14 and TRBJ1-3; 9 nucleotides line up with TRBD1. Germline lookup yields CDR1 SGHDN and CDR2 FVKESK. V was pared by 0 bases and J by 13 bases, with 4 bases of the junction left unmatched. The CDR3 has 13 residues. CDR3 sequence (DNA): TGTGCCAGCAGCCAAGAAGGGACAGGGCCGATATATTTT. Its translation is CASSQEGTGPIYF.

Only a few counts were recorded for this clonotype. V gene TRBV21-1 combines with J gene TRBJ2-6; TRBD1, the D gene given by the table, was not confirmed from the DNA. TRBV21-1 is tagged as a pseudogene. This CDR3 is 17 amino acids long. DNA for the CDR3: TGTGCCAGCAGCAACCGCGGACAGGGGGACGGGGCCAACGTCCTGACTTTC. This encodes CASSNRGQGDGANVLTF.

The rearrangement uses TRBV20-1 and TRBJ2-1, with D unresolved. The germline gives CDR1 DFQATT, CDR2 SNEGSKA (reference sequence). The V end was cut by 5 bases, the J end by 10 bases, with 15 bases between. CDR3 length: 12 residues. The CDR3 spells CSAGYRTREQFF. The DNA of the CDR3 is TGCAGTGCTGGATACCGGACCCGCGAGCAGTTCTTC.

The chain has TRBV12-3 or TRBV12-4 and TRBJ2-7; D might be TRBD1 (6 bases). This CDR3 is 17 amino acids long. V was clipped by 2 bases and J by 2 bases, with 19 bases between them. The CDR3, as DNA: TGTGCCAGCAGTTTAACCGGCGGACAGCTTAACCCCTACGAGCAGTACTTC. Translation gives CASSLTGGQLNPYEQYF.

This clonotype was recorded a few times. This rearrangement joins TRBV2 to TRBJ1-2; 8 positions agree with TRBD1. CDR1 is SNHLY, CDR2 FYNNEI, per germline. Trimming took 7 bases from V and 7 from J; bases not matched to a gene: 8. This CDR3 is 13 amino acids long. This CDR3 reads CASTKGQAFGYTF. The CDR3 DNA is TGTGCCAGCACAAAGGGACAGGCCTTTGGCTACACCTTC.

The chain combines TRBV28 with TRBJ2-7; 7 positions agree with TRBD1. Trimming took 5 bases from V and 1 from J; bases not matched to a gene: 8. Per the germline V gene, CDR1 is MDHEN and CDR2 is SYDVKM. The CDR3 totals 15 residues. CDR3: CASSPGTAYSYEQYF. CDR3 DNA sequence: TGTGCCAGCAGTCCCGGGACAGCCTATTCCTACGAGCAGTACTTC. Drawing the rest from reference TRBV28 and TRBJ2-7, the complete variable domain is DVKVTQSSRYLVKRTGEKVFLECVQDMDHENMFWYRQDPGLGLRLIYFSYDVKMKEKGDIPEGYSVSREKKERFSLILESASTNQTSMYLCASSPGTAYSYEQYFGPGTRLTVT.

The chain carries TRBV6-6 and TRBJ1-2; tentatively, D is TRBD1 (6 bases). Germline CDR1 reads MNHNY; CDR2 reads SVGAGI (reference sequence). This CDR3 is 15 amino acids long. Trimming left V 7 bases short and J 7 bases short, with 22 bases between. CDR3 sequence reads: CASTTMSGAQGGYTF. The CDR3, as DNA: TGTGCCAGCACCACAATGTCGGGGGCGCAGGGTGGCTACACCTTC.

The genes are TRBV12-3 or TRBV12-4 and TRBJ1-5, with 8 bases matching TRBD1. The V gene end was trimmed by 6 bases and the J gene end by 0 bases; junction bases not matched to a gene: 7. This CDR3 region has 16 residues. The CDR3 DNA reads TGTGCCAGCAGCTTCGGGACAGGACTTAGCAATCAGCCCCAGCATTTT. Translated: CASSFGTGLSNQPQHF.

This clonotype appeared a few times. The CDR3 loop reads CASSYSPGSSYEQYF. CDR3 nucleotide sequence: TGTGCCAGCAGCTATTCGCCGGGCTCCTCCTACGAGCAGTACTTC. This sequence joins TRBV11-1 and TRBJ2-7; no definite D call. The ends were cut back, 4 bases at V and 0 bases at J, with 13 bases in the middle. Germline assignment: CDR1 SGHAT and CDR2 FQDESV (reference sequence). The CDR3 loop spans 15 amino acids.

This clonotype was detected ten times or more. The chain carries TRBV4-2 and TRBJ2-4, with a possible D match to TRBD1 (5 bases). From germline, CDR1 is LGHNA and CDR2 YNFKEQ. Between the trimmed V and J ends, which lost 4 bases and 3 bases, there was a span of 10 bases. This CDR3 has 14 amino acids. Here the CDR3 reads CASSPRQRKNIQYF. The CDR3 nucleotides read TGTGCCAGCAGCCCCCGACAGCGCAAAAACATTCAGTACTTC.

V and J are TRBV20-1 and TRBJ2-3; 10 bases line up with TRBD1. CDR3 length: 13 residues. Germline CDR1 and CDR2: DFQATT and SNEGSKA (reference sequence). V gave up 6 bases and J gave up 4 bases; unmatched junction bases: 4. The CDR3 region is CSATGQGADTQYF. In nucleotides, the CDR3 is TGCAGTGCCACCGGACAGGGGGCAGATACGCAGTATTTT.

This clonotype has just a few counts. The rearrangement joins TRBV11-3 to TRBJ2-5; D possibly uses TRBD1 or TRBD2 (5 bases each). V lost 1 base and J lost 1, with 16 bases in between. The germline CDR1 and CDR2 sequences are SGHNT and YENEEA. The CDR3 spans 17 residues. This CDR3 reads CASSLGGWGRAQETQYF. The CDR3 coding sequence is TGTGCCAGCAGCTTAGGGGGGTGGGGCAGAGCCCAAGAGACCCAGTACTTC.

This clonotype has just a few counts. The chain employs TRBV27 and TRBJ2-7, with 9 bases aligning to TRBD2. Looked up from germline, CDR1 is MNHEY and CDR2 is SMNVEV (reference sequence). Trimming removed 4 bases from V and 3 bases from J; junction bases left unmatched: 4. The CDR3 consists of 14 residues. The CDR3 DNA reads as TGTGCCAGCAGTTGGCGGGAGGGGTTCTACGAGCAGTACTTC. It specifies CASSWREGFYEQYF.

CDR3 residues: CATSYSGSPEQYF. The CDR3 DNA follows: TGTGCCACCAGTTATAGCGGGAGCCCTGAGCAGTACTTC. The chain couples TRBV24-1 to TRBJ2-4, with 9 bases fitting TRBD2. This CDR3 comprises 13 residues. The V segment lost 6 bases and the J segment 13 bases; nucleotides outside the gene matches: 9. In germline, CDR1 is KGHDR, CDR2 SFDVKD.